The 21 T cell receptor beta chains listed next were all sequenced from one sample in a study of OX40 agonist ivuxolimab in advanced cancers. The assay was immunoSEQ multiplex PCR, and TCRdb's table has in-frame clones only and misses some. Among about 60,000 clones listed, around 81% were seen once. The sequences come from CD4+ or CD8+ T cells sorted from blood, collected in a trial of the OX40 agonist ivuxolimab. The receptors stem from an adult with an advanced solid tumor such as melanoma, head and neck, liver or kidney cancer.

J is TRBJ2-5 and V is TRBV5-1; D remains ambiguous. V was trimmed by 0 bases and J by 1 base, leaving 4 bases between them. The CDR3 totals 13 residues. Germline CDR1 reads SGHRS; CDR2 reads YFSETQ. The CDR3 reads CASSLGTQETQYF. In DNA form, the CDR3 reads TGCGCCAGCAGCTTGGGGACCCAAGAGACCCAGTACTTC. Using reference TRBV5-1 and TRBJ2-5 for the parts outside the CDR3, the full variable domain is KAGVTQTPRYLIKTRGQQVTLSCSPISGHRSVSWYQQTPGQGLQFLFEYFSETQRNKGNFPGRFSGRQFSNSRSEMNVSTLELGDSALYLCASSLGTQETQYFGPGTRLLVL.

The chain carries TRBV7-9 and TRBJ2-3; the D gene is possibly TRBD2 (6 bases). The V end was cut by 1 base, the J end by 8 bases, with 13 bases between. The germline V gene has CDR1 SEHNR and CDR2 FQNEAQ (reference sequence). There are 14 residues in the CDR3. The CDR3 sequence is CASSLEVGGGTQYF. The CDR3 region has the DNA TGTGCCAGCAGCTTAGAGGTGGGGGGAGGTACGCAGTATTTT.

This chain uses TRBV7-9 with TRBJ1-4, with 7 nucleotides matching TRBD1. V shed 0 bases, J shed 3 bases, and the junction held 1 base outside the gene matches. Germline V gene sequence: CDR1 SEHNR, CDR2 FQNEAQ (reference sequence). The CDR3 contains 15 residues. The CDR3 region has the DNA TGTGCCAGCAGCTTAGCGACAGGGCCTAATGAAAAACTGTTTTTT. Protein sequence: CASSLATGPNEKLFF.

This chain joins TRBV5-1 and TRBJ1-2, with D possibly TRBD1 on 5 matching bases. Germline V gives CDR1 SGHRS, CDR2 YFSETQ. The ends were cut back, 5 bases at V and 2 bases at J, with 7 bases in the middle. This CDR3 has 12 amino acids. DNA for the CDR3: TGCGCCAGCAGACAGGACAACTATGGCTACACCTTC. Amino acids: CASRQDNYGYTF.

J is TRBJ2-1 and V is TRBV18; D is ambiguous. CDR1 is KGHSH, CDR2 LQKENI, per germline. The CDR3 runs to 13 residues. V shed 4 bases and J shed 9 bases, with 13 bases lying between them. The CDR3 reads CASSQDKISEQFF. The CDR3 DNA reads as TGTGCCAGCTCACAAGACAAAATAAGTGAGCAGTTCTTC. The variable domain in full, with the rest retrieved from reference TRBV18 and TRBJ2-1, is NAGVMQNPRHLVRRRGQEARLRCSPMKGHSHVYWYRQLPEEGLKFMVYLQKENIIDESGMPKERFSAEFPKEGPSILRIQQVVRGDSAAYFCASSQDKISEQFFGPGTRLTVL.

The rearrangement joins TRBV7-2 to TRBJ1-5, with D hard to call. CDR3 length: 15 amino acids. The V end lost 5 bases, the J end lost 4 bases, and 15 bases lay between the germline ends. Germline V gene data show CDR1 as SGHTA and CDR2 as FQGNSA. This CDR3 is CASSPVKGENQPQHF. In nucleotides, the CDR3 is TGTGCCAGCAGCCCGGTCAAGGGCGAAAATCAGCCCCAGCATTTT.

V gene TRBV7-9 combines with J gene TRBJ2-5; tentative D call: TRBD1 (6 bases). The germline V gene has CDR1 SEHNR and CDR2 FQNEAQ (reference sequence). V lost 1 base to trimming and J lost 11 bases, with 20 bases between them. The CDR3 has 15 residues. The CDR3 loop is CASSLEGFQGTWQYF. For the CDR3, the DNA is TGTGCCAGCAGCTTAGAGGGGTTCCAGGGGACATGGCAGTACTTC.

This CDR3 reads CASSFSSGGAIDEQFF. The CDR3 DNA reads TGTGCCAGCAGCTTTTCTAGCGGGGGGGCCATCGATGAGCAGTTCTTC. This sequence joins TRBV5-6 and TRBJ2-1; TRBD2 agrees at 12 bases. The CDR3 extends over 16 amino acids. Trimming took 2 bases from V and 8 from J; bases not matched to a gene: 8. From germline, CDR1 is SGHDT and CDR2 YYEEEE.

A word on this clone: This may stem from a read error, because a much larger clone lies one nucleotide away. This rearrangement joins TRBV7-2 to TRBJ1-1, with TRBD1 matching 7 bases. Germline loops: CDR1 SGHTA, CDR2 FQGNSA. This CDR3 is built from 13 residues. J gave up 3 bases and V 2 bases, and 0 bases lay outside the gene matches. CDR3 sequence reads: CASSLTGDTEAFF. As DNA, the CDR3 is TGTGCCAGCAGCTTAACAGGGGACACTGAAGCTTTCTTT.

The V gene is TRBV7-2, the J gene TRBJ2-7, with TRBD1 matching over 10 bases. J gave up 6 bases and V 5 bases, and 7 bases lay outside the gene matches. CDR3 length equals 14 residues. Germline lookup yields CDR1 SGHTA and CDR2 FQGNSA. In DNA form, the CDR3 reads TGTGCCAGCAGCGGCCGGGACAGGGGTTCCGAGCAGTACTTC. Its translation: CASSGRDRGSEQYF.

This sequence joins TRBV6-1 and TRBJ1-2; D may be TRBD1 (5 bases). Trimming took 2 bases from V and 3 from J, leaving 22 bases between them. The CDR3 length is 18 residues. The germline V gene encodes CDR1 MNHNS and CDR2 SASEGT. The CDR3 protein is CASSEIATGLIWDYGYTF. The DNA for the CDR3 is TGTGCCAGCAGTGAAATTGCTACGGGACTTATATGGGACTATGGCTACACCTTC.

The V and J genes are TRBV15 and TRBJ2-3; 8 positions match TRBD1. Germline trimming cut 0 bases from V and 0 bases from J; bases unmatched to any gene: 5. This CDR3 has 17 amino acids. Germline V lookup: CDR1 LNHNV, CDR2 YYDKDF (reference sequence). The CDR3 is CATSRDGQGASTDTQYF. The CDR3 coding sequence is TGTGCCACCAGCAGAGATGGGCAGGGGGCTAGCACAGATACGCAGTATTTT.

The genes are TRBV7-6 and TRBJ1-3, with 8 bases aligning to TRBD1. This CDR3 comprises 16 residues. CDR1 is SGHVS and CDR2 is FNYEAQ in the germline V gene. V trimming: 4 bases; J trimming: 4 bases; junction bases outside the gene matches: 9. DNA of the CDR3: TGTGCCAGCAGCTCCTGGGACAGGTCGCAGGGAAACACCATATATTTT. Residues: CASSSWDRSQGNTIYF.

The chain employs TRBV11-2 and TRBJ1-3, with D tentatively TRBD1 (5 bases). CDR3 length: 12 residues. V dropped 4 bases and J dropped 5 bases, with 6 bases sitting between them. CDR1 is SGHAT, CDR2 FQNNGV, per germline. The CDR3: CASSSGRNTIYF. The CDR3 nucleotides are TGTGCCAGCAGCTCGGGACGAAACACCATATATTTT.

The rearrangement links TRBV5-1 to TRBJ2-1, with 14 bases lining up with TRBD2. Unmatched junction bases numbered 10, after V lost 4 bases and J lost 7 bases. This CDR3 contains 17 residues. Germline V lookup: CDR1 SGHRS, CDR2 YFSETQ. The DNA for the CDR3 is TGCGCCAGCAGCCCGGGATCCGGGACTAGCGGGGGAAATGAGCAGTTCTTC. Translation gives CASSPGSGTSGGNEQFF. The complete variable domain, with remaining parts taken from reference TRBV5-1 and TRBJ2-1, reads KAGVTQTPRYLIKTRGQQVTLSCSPISGHRSVSWYQQTPGQGLQFLFEYFSETQRNKGNFPGRFSGRQFSNSRSEMNVSTLELGDSALYLCASSPGSGTSGGNEQFFGPGTRLTVL.

This rearrangement joins TRBV19 to TRBJ2-5; 10 positions match TRBD1. The CDR3 extends over 13 amino acids. V gave up 9 bases and J gave up 5 bases; unmatched junction bases: 6. In germline, CDR1 is LNHDA, CDR2 SQIVND (reference sequence). CDR3 loop: CASGTGDFETQYF. In DNA form, the CDR3 reads TGTGCCAGCGGGACAGGGGATTTTGAGACCCAGTACTTC.

This sequence joins TRBV5-6 and TRBJ2-3, with D perhaps matching TRBD2 (6 bases). There are 17 residues in the CDR3. The V gene lost 2 bases and the J gene lost 2 bases, with 18 bases spanning the gap. Germline CDR1 reads SGHDT; CDR2 reads YYEEEE. CDR3 DNA: TGTGCCAGCAGCTTAAAGGGTGGCGGGGAACTCACAGATACGCAGTATTTT. Amino acid sequence: CASSLKGGGELTDTQYF.

This clone was counted a single time. The chain joins TRBV7-2 to TRBJ2-1, with D perhaps TRBD2 (5 bases). Germline assignment: CDR1 SGHTA and CDR2 FQGNSA. CDR3 size: 15 residues. The germline V and J ends were trimmed by 7 bases and 1 base, with 14 bases remaining between them. The CDR3 here is CASTTTLASYNEQFF. In nucleotides, the CDR3 is TGTGCCAGCACCACGACTCTAGCTTCCTACAATGAGCAGTTCTTC.

V and J are TRBV5-1 and TRBJ2-3, with D unclear. CDR3 length: 16 amino acids. Trimming stripped 2 bases from V and 0 bases from J, with 13 bases between. Germline loops: CDR1 SGHRS, CDR2 YFSETQ. DNA for the CDR3: TGCGCCAGCAGCTTTCCCCCTGAGTCTAGCACAGATACGCAGTATTTT. It is translated as CASSFPPESSTDTQYF.

This chain links TRBV2 with TRBJ2-6; D unresolved. Trimming removed 6 bases at V and 4 bases at J, with 10 bases between. The CDR3 loop spans 14 amino acids. Germline V lookup: CDR1 SNHLY, CDR2 FYNNEI. The CDR3 is CASSPIWGANVLTF. CDR3 bases: TGTGCCAGCAGCCCAATCTGGGGGGCCAACGTCCTGACTTTC.

The chain has TRBV6-1 and TRBJ2-5; 9 bases fit TRBD1. J lost 5 bases, V lost 7 bases, and 8 bases had no gene match. The CDR3 has 14 amino acids. CDR1 is MNHNS, CDR2 SASEGT, per germline. CDR3 in amino acids: CASNPRDRAETQYF. CDR3 sequence (DNA): TGTGCCAGCAATCCGAGGGACAGGGCTGAGACCCAGTACTTC.